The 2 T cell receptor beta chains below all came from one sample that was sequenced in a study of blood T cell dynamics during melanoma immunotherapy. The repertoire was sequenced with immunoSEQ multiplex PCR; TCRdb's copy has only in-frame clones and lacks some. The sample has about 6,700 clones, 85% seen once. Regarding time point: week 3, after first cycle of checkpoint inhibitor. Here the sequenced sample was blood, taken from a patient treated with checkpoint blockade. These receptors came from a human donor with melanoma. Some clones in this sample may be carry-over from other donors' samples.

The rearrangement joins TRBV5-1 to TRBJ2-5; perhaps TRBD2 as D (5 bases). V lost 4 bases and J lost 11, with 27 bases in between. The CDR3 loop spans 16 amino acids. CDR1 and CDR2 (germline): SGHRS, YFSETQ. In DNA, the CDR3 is TGCGCCAGCAGCCAGACCGGTGGGCCCCTAGCTACGCAGCAGTACTTC. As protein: CASSQTGGPLATQQYF.

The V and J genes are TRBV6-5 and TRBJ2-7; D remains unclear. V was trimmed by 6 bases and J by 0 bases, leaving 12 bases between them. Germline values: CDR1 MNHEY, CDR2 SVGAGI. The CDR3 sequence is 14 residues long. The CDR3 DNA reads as TGTGCCAGCAGGCCGCGGTCCAGCTCCTACGAGCAGTACTTC. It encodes CASRPRSSSYEQYF.